The clone carrying this T cell receptor (beta chain) was detected a few times. What it recognizes is unknown. This record belongs to a study of cytomegalovirus exposure and HLA in healthy donors. Turning to the study itself: Previous work identified around 120 million unique TCR beta sequences from around 180 million T cells.

Study-level results: The investigators catalogued 164 TCR beta chains as cytomegalovirus-associated. Being productive about 87% or about 30% of the time was typical of most TCR beta V segments in an earlier analysis. As was reported, the classifier diagnosed cytomegalovirus status with high specificity and sensitivity.

J was trimmed by 6 bases and V by 3 bases; bases with no gene match: 8. The CDR3 contains 16 residues. The germline V gene has CDR1 LNHDA and CDR2 SQIVND (reference sequence). PCR primers comprised 60 Vbeta and 13 Jbeta primers. Profiling relied on immunoSEQ multiplex PCR, and the TCRdb table lists in-frame clones only, not all of them. The table shows around 110,000 clones, with around 10% occurring only once. The chain carries TRBV19 and TRBJ1-5; 10 bases fit TRBD1. The sequenced sample consisted of PBMCs. The receptor comes from a man aged 30 to 45 in good health and CMV-seronegative. The CDR3 DNA reads as TGTGCCAGTAGTATTAGGTGGACAGGGGGGGGTCAGCCCCAGCATTTT. Residues: CASSIRWTGGGQPQHF.